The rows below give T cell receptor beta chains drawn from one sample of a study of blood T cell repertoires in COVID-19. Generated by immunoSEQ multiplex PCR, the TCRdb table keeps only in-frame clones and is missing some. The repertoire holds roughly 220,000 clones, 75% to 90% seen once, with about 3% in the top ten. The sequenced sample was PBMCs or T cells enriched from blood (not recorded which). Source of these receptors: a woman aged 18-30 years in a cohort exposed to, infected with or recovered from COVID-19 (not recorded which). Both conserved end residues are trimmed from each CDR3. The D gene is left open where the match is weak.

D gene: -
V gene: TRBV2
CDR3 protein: ASSGGTIGGYT

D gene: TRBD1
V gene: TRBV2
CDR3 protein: ASSEGQTGLQPQH

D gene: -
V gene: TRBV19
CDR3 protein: ASSMGLGVTTNEKLF

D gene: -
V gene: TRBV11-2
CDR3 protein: ASSSPRGPPYEQY

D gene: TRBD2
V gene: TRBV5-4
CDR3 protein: ASELAGKNTGELF

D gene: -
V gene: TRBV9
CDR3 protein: ASSVGPADGATNEKLF

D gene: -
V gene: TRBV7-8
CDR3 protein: ASSLVTQGDEKLF

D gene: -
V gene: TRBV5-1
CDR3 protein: ASKEAGFTDTQY

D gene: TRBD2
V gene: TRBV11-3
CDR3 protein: ASSLGLAGVNEQY

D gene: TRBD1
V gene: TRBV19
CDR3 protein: ASSTGQGAGNTEAF

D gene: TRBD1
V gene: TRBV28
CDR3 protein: ASSSAGQGADEQY

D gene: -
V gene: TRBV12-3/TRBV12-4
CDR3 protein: ASSRGSYEQY

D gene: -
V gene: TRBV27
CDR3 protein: ASSLQGWDTQY

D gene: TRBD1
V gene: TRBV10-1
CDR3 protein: ASRVTGAESPLH

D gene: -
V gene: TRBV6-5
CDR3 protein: ASGRFQPQH

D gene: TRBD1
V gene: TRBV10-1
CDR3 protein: ASSESRDRAYEQY

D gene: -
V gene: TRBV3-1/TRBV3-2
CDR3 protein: ASSQVRGFGAF

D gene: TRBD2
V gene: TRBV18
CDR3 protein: ASSPQAPSGTNTGELF

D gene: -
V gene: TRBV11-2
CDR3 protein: ASSPGYTQY

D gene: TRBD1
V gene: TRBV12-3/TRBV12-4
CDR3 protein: ASTGGLNYGYT

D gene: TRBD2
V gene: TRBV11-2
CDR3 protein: ASSPWRGGPYNEQF

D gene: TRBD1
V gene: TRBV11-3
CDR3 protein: ASSSPGQGAQSEAF

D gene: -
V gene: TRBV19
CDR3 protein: ASRGRSYNEQF

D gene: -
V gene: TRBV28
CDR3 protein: ASKPQGSDEKLF